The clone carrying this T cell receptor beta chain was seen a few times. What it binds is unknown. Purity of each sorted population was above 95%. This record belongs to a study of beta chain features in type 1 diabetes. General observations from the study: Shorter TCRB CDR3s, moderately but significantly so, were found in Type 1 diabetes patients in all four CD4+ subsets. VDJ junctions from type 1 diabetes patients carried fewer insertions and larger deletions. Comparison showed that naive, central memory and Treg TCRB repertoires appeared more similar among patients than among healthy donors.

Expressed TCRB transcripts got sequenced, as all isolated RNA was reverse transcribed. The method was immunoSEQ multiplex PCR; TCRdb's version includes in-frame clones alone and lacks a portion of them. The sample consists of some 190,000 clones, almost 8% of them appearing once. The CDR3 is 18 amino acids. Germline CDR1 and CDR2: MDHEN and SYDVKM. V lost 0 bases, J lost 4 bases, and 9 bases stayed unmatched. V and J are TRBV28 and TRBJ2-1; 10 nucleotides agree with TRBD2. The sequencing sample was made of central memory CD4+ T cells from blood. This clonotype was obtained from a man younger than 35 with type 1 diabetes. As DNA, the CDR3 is TGTGCCAGCAGTTTATGGGTACCGGGACTAGCGTCTTACAATGAGCAGTTCTTC. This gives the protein CASSLWVPGLASYNEQFF.